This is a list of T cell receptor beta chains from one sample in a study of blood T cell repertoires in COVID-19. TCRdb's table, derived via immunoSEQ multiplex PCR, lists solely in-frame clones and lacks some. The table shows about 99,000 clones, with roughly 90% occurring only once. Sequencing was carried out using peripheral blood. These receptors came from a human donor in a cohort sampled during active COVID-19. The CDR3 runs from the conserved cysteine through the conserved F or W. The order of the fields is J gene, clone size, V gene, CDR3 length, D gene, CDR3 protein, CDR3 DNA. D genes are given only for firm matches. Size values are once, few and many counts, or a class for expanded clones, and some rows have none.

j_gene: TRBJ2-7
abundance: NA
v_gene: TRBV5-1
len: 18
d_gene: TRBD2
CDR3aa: CASSYYPGLAGVGYEQYF
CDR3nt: TGCGCCAGCAGTTATTACCCGGGACTAGCGGGAGTTGGCTACGAGCAGTACTTC

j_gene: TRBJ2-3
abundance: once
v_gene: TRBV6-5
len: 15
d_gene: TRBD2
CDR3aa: CASSLTGTRRDTQYF
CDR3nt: TGTGCCAGCAGTCTCACCGGGACTAGGAGAGATACGCAGTATTTT

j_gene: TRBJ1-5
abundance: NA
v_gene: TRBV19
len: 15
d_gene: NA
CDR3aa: CASSIGTLSNQPQHF
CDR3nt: TGTGCCAGTAGTATAGGGACACTTAGCAATCAGCCCCAGCATTTT

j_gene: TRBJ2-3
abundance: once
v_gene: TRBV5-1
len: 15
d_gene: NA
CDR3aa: CASKPGGRGEDTQYF
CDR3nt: TGCGCCAGCAAACCAGGGGGGAGAGGCGAAGATACGCAGTATTTT

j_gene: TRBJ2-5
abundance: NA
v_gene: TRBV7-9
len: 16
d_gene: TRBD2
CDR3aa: CASGRRVSGGAAGQYF
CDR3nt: TGTGCCAGCGGCCGAAGGGTGAGCGGGGGGGCCGCTGGCCAGTACTTC

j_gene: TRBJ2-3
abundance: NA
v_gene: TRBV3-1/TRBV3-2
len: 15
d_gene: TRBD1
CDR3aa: CASSLRTGGADTQYF
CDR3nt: TGTGCCAGCAGCCTAAGGACAGGGGGAGCAGATACGCAGTATTTT

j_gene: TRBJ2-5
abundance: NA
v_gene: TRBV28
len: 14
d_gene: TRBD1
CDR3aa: CATQTGESVETQYF
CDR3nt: TGTGCCACCCAGACAGGGGAGAGTGTAGAGACCCAGTACTTC

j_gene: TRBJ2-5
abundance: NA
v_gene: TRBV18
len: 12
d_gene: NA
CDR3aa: CASSPSGETQYF
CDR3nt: TGTGCCAGCTCACCATCGGGAGAGACCCAGTACTTC

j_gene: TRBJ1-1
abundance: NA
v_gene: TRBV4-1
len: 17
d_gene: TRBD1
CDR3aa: CASSHLAYRGLGAEAFF
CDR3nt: TGCGCCAGCAGCCACCTGGCTTACAGGGGTCTGGGGGCTGAAGCTTTCTTT

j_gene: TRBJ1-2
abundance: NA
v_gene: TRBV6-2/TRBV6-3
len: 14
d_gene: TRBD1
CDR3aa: CASSRRQGGYGYTF
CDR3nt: TGTGCCAGCAGTCGAAGACAGGGAGGCTATGGCTACACCTTC

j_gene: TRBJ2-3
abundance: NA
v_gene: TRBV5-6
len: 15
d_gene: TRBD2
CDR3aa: CASSQGLAGVDTQYF
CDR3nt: TGTGCCAGCAGCCAGGGACTAGCGGGAGTAGATACGCAGTATTTT

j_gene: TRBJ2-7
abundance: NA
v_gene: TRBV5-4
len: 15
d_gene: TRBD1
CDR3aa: CASRSLGQGPYEQYF
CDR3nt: TGTGCCAGCAGGTCGTTGGGACAGGGCCCCTACGAGCAGTACTTC

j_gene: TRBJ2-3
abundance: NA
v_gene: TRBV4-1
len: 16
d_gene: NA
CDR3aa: CASSQDSAPSTDTQYF
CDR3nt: TGCGCCAGCAGCCAAGATAGCGCTCCTAGCACAGATACGCAGTATTTT